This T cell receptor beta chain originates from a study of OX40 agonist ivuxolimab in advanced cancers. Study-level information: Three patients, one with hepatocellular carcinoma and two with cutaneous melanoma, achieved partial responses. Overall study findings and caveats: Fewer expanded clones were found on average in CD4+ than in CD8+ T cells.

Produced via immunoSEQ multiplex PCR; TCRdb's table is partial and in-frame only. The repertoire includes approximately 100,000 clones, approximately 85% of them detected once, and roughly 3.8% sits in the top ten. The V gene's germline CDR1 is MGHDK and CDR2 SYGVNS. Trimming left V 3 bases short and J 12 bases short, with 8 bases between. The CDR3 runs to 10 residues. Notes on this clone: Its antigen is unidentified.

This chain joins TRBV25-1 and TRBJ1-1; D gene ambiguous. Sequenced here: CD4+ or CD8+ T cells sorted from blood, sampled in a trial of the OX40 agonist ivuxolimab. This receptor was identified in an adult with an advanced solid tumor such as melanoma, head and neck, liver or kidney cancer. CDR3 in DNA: TGTGCCAGCAGTGAGAAAGAGACTTTCTTT. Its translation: CASSEKETFF.